These 7 T cell receptor beta chains share one sample of origin, sequenced in a study of human versus mouse CDR3 diversity and MHC coevolution. Profiled with immunoSEQ multiplex PCR; TCRdb holds only in-frame clones, not every one. The table shows about 81,000 clones, with over 85% occurring only once. The sample taken for sequencing was naive CD4+ T cells from blood. Subset defined: CD45RO-negative CD62L-positive naive CD4 T cells. Receptors were obtained from a person aged 25 to 75 in good health.

The chain has TRBV9 and TRBJ2-7; D is ambiguous. The CDR3 is 12 amino acids. Per the germline V gene, CDR1 is SGDLS and CDR2 is YYNGEE. V dropped 0 bases and J dropped 5 bases, with 6 bases sitting between them. CDR3: CASSVDFHEQYF. CDR3 bases: TGTGCCAGCAGCGTAGACTTCCACGAGCAGTACTTC.

The genes are TRBV5-1 and TRBJ2-7; 8 nucleotides match TRBD1. V dropped 0 bases and J dropped 4; count of bases not matched to a gene: 9. Germline V gene data show CDR1 as SGHRS and CDR2 as YFSETQ. The CDR3 consists of 16 residues. The CDR3 is CASSLGLWTGTYEQYF. CDR3 sequence (DNA): TGCGCCAGCAGCTTGGGCCTCTGGACAGGGACATACGAGCAGTACTTC.

J is TRBJ2-2 and V is TRBV9; no reliable D call. Germline lookup yields CDR1 SGDLS and CDR2 YYNGEE. Between the trimmed V and J ends, which lost 4 bases and 0 bases, there was a span of 10 bases. This CDR3 has 15 amino acids. The CDR3 loop reads CASSPLAANTGELFF. CDR3 DNA: TGTGCCAGCAGCCCCCTGGCGGCGAACACCGGGGAGCTGTTTTTT.

The chain joins TRBV28 to TRBJ2-3; 8 bases map to TRBD1. Germline V gene sequence: CDR1 MDHEN, CDR2 SYDVKM. The CDR3 contains 13 residues. The trim removed 8 bases at V and 6 bases at J, leaving 7 bases unmatched. The CDR3 protein is CASRRQGWDTQYF. CDR3 DNA sequence: TGTGCCAGCCGTCGACAGGGGTGGGATACGCAGTATTTT.

In DNA form, the CDR3 reads TGTGCCAGCTCACCAGGACAGGGAAACTATGGCTACACCTTC. This codes for CASSPGQGNYGYTF. The rearrangement joins TRBV18 to TRBJ1-2; 8 bases are shared with TRBD1. This CDR3 contains 14 residues. CDR1 KGHSH and CDR2 LQKENI come from the germline V gene. Trimming removed 2 bases from V and 2 bases from J; junction bases left unmatched: 1.

This chain uses TRBV4-2 with TRBJ2-3, with 9 bases that match TRBD2. CDR1 and CDR2 (germline): LGHNA, YNFKEQ. The CDR3 sequence is 16 residues long. V was clipped by 1 base and J by 5 bases; unmatched bases: 7. CDR3 amino acids: CASSQGLAAGIDTQYF. Written as DNA, the CDR3 is TGTGCCAGCAGCCAAGGACTAGCGGCAGGTATAGATACGCAGTATTTT.

The chain is built from TRBV30 and TRBJ1-6; D remains ambiguous. Germline V gene lookup returns CDR1 GTSNPN and CDR2 SVGIG (reference sequence). The V end lost 5 bases, the J end lost 5 bases, and 13 bases lay between the germline ends. This CDR3 is built from 14 residues. The CDR3 region is CAWQAGKNNSPLHF. CDR3 nucleotides: TGTGCCTGGCAGGCGGGGAAAAATAATTCACCCCTCCACTTT.